The TCR beta chain described here comes from a study of cytomegalovirus exposure and HLA in healthy donors. General study findings and limits: The study flagged 150 to 200 TCR beta chains as cytomegalovirus-associated. Specificity for CMV antigens was confirmed in vitro for a few of the CMV-associated chains. In a later analysis, at a false discovery rate of 0.05, 15,000 to 20,000 TCR beta sequences were associated with HLA alleles.

It was with 60 Vbeta and 13 Jbeta primers that the PCR ran. Clones were read by immunoSEQ multiplex PCR, and TCRdb kept only the in-frame ones, dropping some. The sample yields about 110,000 clones, approximately 71% seen once. This CDR3 spans 14 amino acids. Germline lookup yields CDR1 MNHNS and CDR2 SASEGT. The junction had 8 bases not matched to a gene; V was cut back by 5 bases and J by 6 bases. For this clone: What it recognizes is unknown.

The material sequenced was PBMCs. The genes are TRBV6-1 and TRBJ2-3, with 7 bases identical to TRBD1. The receptor was derived from a man in his forties in good health and CMV-seronegative. The CDR3 here is CASSPPTGIDTQYF. The CDR3 DNA reads as TGTGCCAGCAGTCCGCCGACAGGGATTGATACGCAGTATTTT.